Presented here are 27 T cell receptor beta chains from one specimen sequenced in a study of breast tumors, draining lymph nodes, adjacent tissues. TCRdb recomputed calls from the multiplex PCR reads with MiXCR, one row per CDR3 protein. The sample has around 130,000 distinct CDR3 sequences; around a third are singletons. Samples came from axillary lymph nodes draining the breast cancer. Sequencing was done on a sample of axillary lymph node tissue. All receptors come from a female donor with breast cancer. Some clones in this sample may be carry-over from other donors' samples.

With regard to this clonotype: An end of the junction differs from the germline gene, which may be a read error. The chain has TRBV20-1 and TRBJ2-1, with D tentatively TRBD1 (6 bases). CDR1 is DFQATT, CDR2 SNEGSKA, per germline (reference sequence). The CDR3 is 13 amino acids. DNA for the CDR3: TGCAGTGCTAGGTACCGGACAGACGATGAGCAGGTCTTC. Translation gives CSARYRTDDEQVF.

The table lists this clonotype with many counts. This sequence joins TRBV30 and TRBJ1-2; D remains ambiguous. The germline CDR1 and CDR2 sequences are GTSNPN and SVGIG (reference sequence). Deletions cut 2 bases from V and 4 bases from J, with 14 bases between. The CDR3 loop spans 14 amino acids. Here the CDR3 DNA reads TGTGCCTGGAGTCAGTCTGGCAGGAGCTATGGCTACACCTTC. Amino acids: CAWSQSGRSYGYTF.

A note on this clonotype: This CDR3 is missing its conserved last phenylalanine or tryptophan, likely due to a read error. The limits of the CDR3 on the DNA are not certain, so only TCRdb's listed CDR3 is given. V gene TRBV7-2 combines with J gene TRBJ1-6. With termini counted, the CDR3 has 15 amino acids. Germline CDR1 reads SGHTA; CDR2 reads FQGNSA. This chain's CDR3 is CASSPQSSYNSPLRL.

This clonotype was counted many times. The chain combines TRBV4-1 with TRBJ1-3; TRBD1 aligns across 9 bases. The length of the CDR3 is 15 residues. Germline CDR1 and CDR2: MGHRA and YSYEKL. The trim removed 5 bases at V and 2 bases at J, leaving 4 bases unmatched. The DNA for the CDR3 is TGCGCCAGCAGCGACAGGGGGGCTCCTGGAAACACCATATATTTT. Protein: CASSDRGAPGNTIYF.

This clonotype was detected many times. A much larger clone lies one base from this, so it may be a read error. The chain combines TRBV6-5 with TRBJ1-6, with 8 bases matching TRBD1. The trim removed 5 bases at V and 6 bases at J, leaving 3 bases unmatched. Per germline, CDR1 MNHEY and CDR2 SVGAGI. The CDR3 covers 14 residues. The CDR3 DNA is TGTGCCAGCAGTCACGACAGGGGTAATTCACCCCTCCACTTT. Translating gives CASSHDRGNSPLHF.

Of note for this clonotype: Since the CDR3 does not end with the conserved phenylalanine or tryptophan, this likely comes from a read error. The chain combines TRBV9 with TRBJ1-2; D is perhaps TRBD1 (6 bases). Between the trimmed V and J ends, which lost 3 bases and 8 bases, there was a span of 17 bases. Germline assignment: CDR1 SGDLS and CDR2 YYNGEE. This CDR3 has 14 amino acids. The CDR3 nucleotides read TGTGCCAGCAGCGCGGGACAATCCTTGGGGGGCTACACCCTC. Protein product: CASSAGQSLGGYTL.

This clonotype has at least ten counts. The genes are TRBV28 and TRBJ1-2; D possibly corresponds to TRBD1 (5 bases). CDR1 and CDR2 (germline): MDHEN, SYDVKM. V lost 1 base and J 4 bases, leaving 10 bases between the germline ends. The CDR3 has 14 residues. The CDR3 region is CASSLSGPPYGYTF. The CDR3 coding sequence is TGTGCCAGCAGTTTATCAGGGCCGCCCTATGGCTACACCTTC.

Ten or more counts support this clonotype. The rearrangement links TRBV5-6 to TRBJ2-5, with TRBD2 matching 9 bases. The trim removed 1 base at V and 5 bases at J, leaving 9 bases unmatched. CDR3 length: 16 residues. CDR1 and CDR2 (germline): SGHDT, YYEEEE. The DNA for the CDR3 is TGTGCCAGCAGCTTGTTCGCGGGGGGGCCGCTGGAGACCCAGTACTTC. It encodes CASSLFAGGPLETQYF.

The rearrangement uses TRBV10-3 and TRBJ2-1, with TRBD2 matching over 10 bases. The CDR3 totals 17 residues. CDR1 ENHRY and CDR2 SYGVKD come from the germline V gene. The V gene end was trimmed by 3 bases and the J gene end by 7 bases; junction bases not matched to a gene: 12. For the CDR3, the DNA is TGTGCCATCAGTGATGGCTCAGGGACTAGCGAGGGGAATGAGCAGTTCTTC. Protein sequence: CAISDGSGTSEGNEQFF.

As to this clonotype: An end of the junction does not agree with germline; a read error may underlie this. The chain couples TRBV15 to TRBJ1-2, with D possibly being TRBD1 (6 bases). Looked up from germline, CDR1 is LNHNV and CDR2 is YYDKDF (reference sequence). This CDR3 has 14 amino acids. CDR3 in amino acids: CATSGGTSNYGYAF. CDR3 coding DNA: TGTGCCACTAGCGGCGGGACAAGCAACTATGGCTACGCCTTC.

This clonotype turned up a few times. A much larger clone differs from this one at a single base, so this may be a read error. The chain couples TRBV6-1 to TRBJ1-2; 8 bases are shared with TRBD1. CDR1 and CDR2 from the germline V gene are MNHNS and SASEGT. The CDR3 runs to 15 residues. Germline trimming cut 5 bases from V and 4 bases from J; bases unmatched to any gene: 9. The CDR3 loop is CASSQSDRAGYGYTF. CDR3 nucleotides: TGTGCCAGCAGTCAATCGGACAGGGCGGGCTATGGCTACACCTTC.

This clonotype showed up just a few times. The chain links TRBV7-3 to TRBJ1-1, with a tentative D call TRBD1 (6 bases). The V gene's germline CDR1 is SGHTA and CDR2 FQGTGA. This CDR3 is built from 17 residues. Trimming pared 0 bases from V and 2 bases from J, leaving 16 bases between. In DNA form, the CDR3 reads TGTGCCAGCAGCTTAACAAAGAAGGGACACCTTAACACTGAAGCTTTCTTT. Its protein product is CASSLTKKGHLNTEAFF.

This chain connects TRBV7-9 to TRBJ1-5, with D perhaps matching TRBD1 (6 bases). The CDR3 runs 18 residues. Trimming removed 5 bases from V and 5 bases from J, with 25 bases in between. Germline V lookup: CDR1 SEHNR, CDR2 FQNEAQ (reference sequence). CDR3: CASSRGHSGGAGDQPQHF. In DNA, the CDR3 is TGTGCCAGCAGCCGAGGCCATAGCGGGGGGGCGGGGGATCAGCCCCAGCATTTT. Looking up the rest from reference TRBV7-9 and TRBJ1-5 gives the full variable domain: DTGVSQNPRHKITKRGQNVTFRCDPISEHNRLYWYRQTLGQGPEFLTYFQNEAQLEKSRLLSDRFSAERPKGSFSTLEIQRTEQGDSAMYLCASSRGHSGGAGDQPQHFGDGTRLSIL.

To note about this clonotype: One junction end disagrees with the germline gene, perhaps due to a read error. This chain links TRBV11-2 with TRBJ1-6; D unresolved. CDR1 is SGHAT, CDR2 FQNNGV, per germline. The length of the CDR3 is 13 residues. CDR3 in amino acids: CGSSLEFNSPLHF. The CDR3 DNA reads TGTGGCAGCAGCTTAGAGTTTAATTCCCCCCTCCACTTT.

There are many counts of this clonotype. The chain links TRBV10-2 to TRBJ1-4; 11 positions match TRBD1. Unmatched junction bases numbered 4, after V lost 7 bases and J lost 3 bases. The CDR3 has 15 residues. Germline CDR1 and CDR2: WSHSY and SAAADI. CDR3 loop: CASKDRGRSNEKLFF. CDR3 nucleotide sequence: TGCGCCAGCAAGGACAGGGGGCGATCTAATGAAAAACTGTTTTTT.

With regard to this clonotype: No conserved phenylalanine or tryptophan ends this CDR3, so it is likely a read error. CDR3 region: CASSHSKGIVPGANVLTL. Written as DNA, the CDR3 is TGTGCCAGCAGTCACTCGAAAGGGATCGTTCCCGGGGCCAACGTCCTGACTCTC. The chain couples TRBV6-5 to TRBJ2-6; D remains ambiguous. Germline CDR1 MNHEY, CDR2 SVGAGI. The CDR3 sequence is 18 residues long.

This clonotype was observed many times. The chain uses TRBV30 and TRBJ1-6; D is undetermined. V dropped 3 bases and J dropped 5 bases, with 8 bases sitting between them. CDR3 size: 13 residues. The V gene's germline CDR1 is GTSNPN and CDR2 SVGIG (reference sequence). CDR3 bases: TGTGCCTGGAGAAGAGGGAATAATTCACCCCTCCACTTT. Translated: CAWRRGNNSPLHF.

The CDR3 loop is CATSAGESGELFF. The CDR3 coding sequence is TGTGCCACCAGTGCAGGGGAAAGCGGGGAGCTGTTTTTT. V and J are TRBV24-1 and TRBJ2-2; D might be TRBD1 (6 bases). The CDR3 covers 13 residues. V was clipped by 5 bases and J by 7 bases, with 10 bases between them. The germline CDR1 and CDR2 sequences are KGHDR and SFDVKD.

This rearrangement joins TRBV28 to TRBJ2-1, with 8 bases fitting TRBD2. Per the germline V gene, CDR1 is MDHEN and CDR2 is SYDVKM. The CDR3 covers 15 residues. V lost 6 bases, J lost 6 bases, and 10 bases stayed unmatched. The CDR3 spells CASRLAGPPGNEQFF. The CDR3, as DNA: TGTGCCAGCAGGTTAGCGGGGCCCCCGGGCAATGAGCAGTTCTTC.

Note on this clonotype: A much larger clonotype is one base distant, so this may be a read error. The conserved closing phenylalanine or tryptophan is absent in this CDR3, likely reflecting a read error. The chain combines TRBV7-2 with TRBJ1-2, with D maybe TRBD1 (5 bases). This CDR3 has 14 residues. In germline, CDR1 is SGHTA, CDR2 FQGNSA. V was pared by 9 bases and J by 1 base, with 15 bases between. The CDR3 loop is CASNSRQNNYGYTL. The DNA of the CDR3 is TGTGCCAGTAACTCCAGACAGAATAACTATGGCTACACCCTC.

The genes are TRBV5-1 and TRBJ2-7; maybe TRBD1 (6 bases). The V gene's germline CDR1 is SGHRS and CDR2 YFSETQ. Deletions cut 0 bases from V and 4 bases from J, with 14 bases between. This CDR3 spans 15 amino acids. The chain's CDR3 is CASSLGSQGNYEQYF. The CDR3 DNA follows: TGCGCCAGCAGCTTGGGTAGTCAGGGGAATTACGAGCAGTACTTC.

This clonotype was detected many times. V gene TRBV2 combines with J gene TRBJ1-2; D is ambiguous. The V end lost 8 bases, the J end lost 1 base, and 5 bases lay between the germline ends. CDR1 is SNHLY, CDR2 FYNNEI, per germline. The length of the CDR3 is 11 residues. The CDR3: CASVGNYGYTF. CDR3 DNA sequence: TGTGCCAGCGTCGGTAACTATGGCTACACCTTC.

This chain connects TRBV5-5 to TRBJ1-1; tentative D call: TRBD1 (5 bases). Trimming took off 0 bases at V and 4 bases at J, with 16 bases between the two ends. The CDR3 covers 16 residues. The V gene's germline CDR1 is SGHKS and CDR2 YYEKEE (reference sequence). The CDR3 spells CASSLVSGGAITEAFF. CDR3 bases: TGTGCCAGCAGCTTGGTTAGCGGTGGGGCTATCACTGAAGCTTTCTTT. Based on the CDR3 plus reference TRBV5-5 and TRBJ1-1, the full variable domain is DAGVTQSPTHLIKTRGQQVTLRCSPISGHKSVSWYQQVLGQGPQFIFQYYEKEERGRGNFPDRFSARQFPNYSSELNVNALLLGDSALYLCASSLVSGGAITEAFFGQGTRLTVV.

Note on this clonotype: A read error may explain this, as a much larger clone is one base away. The chain joins TRBV5-8 to TRBJ2-7; D is tentatively TRBD1 or TRBD2 (5 bases each). Germline assignment: CDR1 SGHTS and CDR2 YDEGEE. The CDR3 extends over 12 amino acids. Trimming took off 4 bases at V and 6 bases at J, with 11 bases between the two ends. CDR3 in amino acids: CASSRGPAEQYV. CDR3 in DNA: TGTGCCAGCAGCCGGGGCCCGGCCGAGCAGTACGTC.

This clonotype appeared a single time. A much bigger clone sits one base away, suggesting this may be a read error. The genes are TRBV3-1 and TRBJ1-2; D unresolved. The CDR3 has 15 amino acids. Germline assignment: CDR1 LGHDT and CDR2 YNNKEL (reference sequence). Deletions cut 1 base from V and 4 bases from J, with 13 bases between. This chain's CDR3 is CASSQGAARGYGYTF. The CDR3 coding sequence is TGTGCCAGCAGCCAAGGGGCGGCTCGGGGCTATGGCTACACCTTC.

The chain has TRBV7-3 and TRBJ2-6; D is unclear. V lost 2 bases, J lost 0 bases, and 17 bases lay in between. The CDR3 totals 19 residues. CDR1 and CDR2 (germline): SGHTA, FQGTGA. The CDR3 sequence is CASSLYQWAPPSGANVLTF. The CDR3 bases are TGTGCCAGCAGCTTATATCAGTGGGCACCTCCCTCTGGGGCCAACGTCCTGACTTTC. Variable domain in full (rest from reference TRBV7-3 and TRBJ2-6): GAGVSQTPSNKVTEKGKYVELRCDPISGHTALYWYRQSLGQGPEFLIYFQGTGAADDSGLPNDRFFAVRPEGSVSTLKIQRTERGDSAVYLCASSLYQWAPPSGANVLTFGAGSRLTVL.

This clonotype has a handful of counts. This chain connects TRBV6-1 to TRBJ1-5, with D maybe TRBD1 (6 bases). Trimming cost V 2 bases and J 2 bases, with 13 bases left between them. Per the germline V gene, CDR1 is MNHNS and CDR2 is SASEGT. The CDR3 runs 16 residues. CDR3 protein: CASSERGDRRNQPQHF. CDR3 bases: TGTGCCAGCAGTGAAAGGGGAGACAGGCGCAATCAGCCCCAGCATTTT.